The 9 T cell receptor beta chains reported below all come from one sample, sequenced in a study of T cells in Graves' hyperthyroidism and ophthalmopathy. From RNA transcripts, TCR beta CDR3 regions were amplified. HTBI primers drove first-round RT-PCR of the TCR CDR3. TCRdb re-called the multiplex PCR reads through MiXCR, storing one row per CDR3 protein. This sample has about 420,000 distinct CDR3 sequences, with approximately 15% found just once. The material sequenced was blood. All receptors derive from a woman aged 18-29 years with Graves' hyperthyroidism.

This clonotype has a handful of counts. The chain joins TRBV28 to TRBJ1-1, with D tentatively TRBD1 (5 bases). This CDR3 is built from 16 residues. V gave up 1 base and J gave up 3 bases, with 15 bases separating them. Germline-derived CDR1 and CDR2 are MDHEN and SYDVKM. The CDR3 DNA follows: TGTGCCAGCAGTTTATTGGGTACCGGGGGGGACACTGAAGCTTTCTTT. Residues: CASSLLGTGGDTEAFF.

The table lists this clonotype with many counts. The germline gene is not matched at one end of the junction; a read error may be the cause. The chain employs TRBV7-6 and TRBJ2-3; 8 bases match TRBD2. The CDR3 contains 15 residues. In germline, CDR1 is SGHVS, CDR2 FNYEAQ. CDR3 amino acids: CAGRPTSGGTDTQYF. The CDR3 DNA follows: TGTGCCGGCAGACCTACTAGCGGAGGGACAGATACGCAGTATTTT.

This clonotype was seen only a few times. This chain uses TRBV7-2 with TRBJ1-1; possibly TRBD1 for D (6 bases). The CDR3 runs 15 residues. The V end lost 2 bases, the J end lost 8 bases, and 18 bases lay between the germline ends. The germline V gene encodes CDR1 SGHTA and CDR2 FQGNSA. The chain's CDR3 is CASSLRPLIDREAFF. CDR3 coding DNA: TGTGCCAGCAGCTTACGACCCTTAATAGACAGGGAAGCTTTCTTT.

This clonotype was seen repeatedly, ten times or more. This chain connects TRBV3-1 to TRBJ1-1, with no clear D. The ends were cut back, 7 bases at V and 4 bases at J, with 16 bases in the middle. This CDR3 comprises 14 residues. Germline lookup yields CDR1 LGHDT and CDR2 YNNKEL (reference sequence). CDR3 DNA: TGTGCCAGCACCTCGATGGGCTCGGGCACTGAAGCTTTCTTT. Translation gives CASTSMGSGTEAFF.

At least ten counts were recorded for this clonotype. The rearrangement links TRBV7-2 to TRBJ2-3; weak D call: TRBD2 (6 bases). CDR1 and CDR2 from the germline V gene are SGHTA and FQGNSA. V shed 3 bases and J shed 1 base, with 11 bases lying between them. This CDR3 has 15 residues. In DNA form, the CDR3 reads TGTGCCAGCAGCTTGGAGCGGAGGGGCACAGATACGCAGTATTTT. Its protein is CASSLERRGTDTQYF.

The table lists this clonotype with many counts. The chain carries TRBV5-6 and TRBJ2-5; D remains ambiguous. The V end lost 1 base, the J end lost 1 base, and 11 bases lay between the germline ends. The germline V gene has CDR1 SGHDT and CDR2 YYEEEE. This CDR3 spans 15 amino acids. The CDR3 sequence is CASSLRPSPQETQYF. CDR3 sequence (DNA): TGTGCCAGCAGCTTGAGACCGTCTCCCCAAGAGACCCAGTACTTC.

This clonotype was counted ten times or more. The gene calls are TRBV7-9 and TRBJ2-7, with TRBD1 matching over 9 bases. Germline V gene lookup returns CDR1 SEHNR and CDR2 FQNEAQ (reference sequence). There are 15 residues in the CDR3. V was pared by 5 bases and J by 3 bases, with 8 bases of the junction left unmatched. The CDR3 region has the DNA TGTGCCAGCAGCCCACGCACAGGGGGCAGCTACGAGCAGTACTTC. Translating gives CASSPRTGGSYEQYF.

The chain uses TRBV6-2 or TRBV6-3 and TRBJ1-5; possibly TRBD1 for D (5 bases). This CDR3 comprises 16 residues. Per germline, CDR1 MNHEY and CDR2 SVGEGT. The germline V and J ends were trimmed by 2 bases and 0 bases, with 11 bases remaining between them. The CDR3: CASSYGRAYSNQPQHF. DNA of the CDR3: TGTGCCAGCAGTTACGGCAGGGCGTATAGCAATCAGCCCCAGCATTTT.

At least ten counts were recorded for this clonotype. V gene TRBV7-2 combines with J gene TRBJ1-1; 8 positions match TRBD1. With 1 base clipped from V and 1 base from J, the junction kept 11 bases outside the gene matches. The CDR3 totals 18 residues. Per germline, CDR1 SGHTA and CDR2 FQGNSA. CDR3 sequence reads: CASSLDRAGGAANTEAFF. DNA of the CDR3: TGTGCCAGCAGCTTAGATCGGGCAGGGGGCGCCGCGAACACTGAAGCTTTCTTT. The full variable domain, in which reference TRBV7-2 and TRBJ1-1 provide the parts outside the CDR3, is GAGVSQSPSNKVTEKGKDVELRCDPISGHTALYWYRQSLGQGLEFLIYFQGNSAPDKSGLPSDRFSAERTGGSVSTLTIQRTQQEDSAVYLCASSLDRAGGAANTEAFFGQGTRLTVV.